The 8 T cell receptor beta chains presented below share a single source sample, sequenced in a study of cytomegalovirus exposure and HLA in healthy donors. This table comes from immunoSEQ multiplex PCR, and its TCRdb copy is limited to in-frame clones, with some not included. This table has approximately 150,000 clones, more than 75% appearing once. Sequenced: PBMCs. The receptors derive from a man aged 18 to 29 in good health and CMV-seropositive.

The chain combines TRBV29-1 with TRBJ2-7; 9 positions match TRBD2. The CDR3 is made up of 15 amino acids. CDR1 is SQVTM and CDR2 is ANQGSEA in the germline V gene. J was trimmed by 5 bases and V by 0 bases; bases with no gene match: 8. CDR3 sequence reads: CSVEEAAGGVHEQYF. The CDR3 bases are TGCAGCGTTGAAGAGGCGGCGGGAGGGGTCCACGAGCAGTACTTC.

V and J are TRBV6-6 and TRBJ2-1; a possible D gene is TRBD2 (5 bases). The CDR3 runs to 15 residues. V was clipped by 5 bases and J by 7 bases, with 18 bases between them. Germline V lookup: CDR1 MNHNY, CDR2 SVGAGI (reference sequence). Here the CDR3 reads CASSTLALGQNEQFF. The CDR3 DNA reads TGTGCCAGCAGTACTCTAGCATTGGGTCAGAATGAGCAGTTCTTC.

Here the CDR3 reads CASSSGTGSSPLHF. The CDR3 DNA follows: TGTGCCAGCAGCTCCGGGACAGGGAGCTCACCCCTCCACTTT. V is TRBV7-9 and J is TRBJ1-6; TRBD1 matches 9 bases. The ends lost 4 bases at V and 10 bases at J; junction bases unmatched: 5. CDR1 and CDR2 from the germline V gene are SEHNR and FQNEAQ (reference sequence). The CDR3 covers 14 residues.

The chain has TRBV28 and TRBJ1-4; 10 positions agree with TRBD1. The V segment lost 3 bases and the J segment 8 bases; nucleotides outside the gene matches: 3. CDR3 length: 14 amino acids. The germline V gene encodes CDR1 MDHEN and CDR2 SYDVKM. CDR3 protein: CASSLGQGREKLFF. CDR3 bases: TGTGCCAGCAGTTTGGGACAGGGGAGGGAAAAACTGTTTTTT.

This sequence joins TRBV18 and TRBJ2-5; 7 nucleotides line up with TRBD2. The germline V gene encodes CDR1 KGHSH and CDR2 LQKENI. The CDR3 runs to 13 residues. Trimming cost V 6 bases and J 5 bases; bases outside gene matches: 6. The CDR3: CASSLTAGETQYF. The CDR3 nucleotides are TGTGCCAGCTCCCTCACAGCGGGGGAGACCCAGTACTTC. The variable domain in full, with the rest retrieved from reference TRBV18 and TRBJ2-5, is NAGVMQNPRHLVRRRGQEARLRCSPMKGHSHVYWYRQLPEEGLKFMVYLQKENIIDESGMPKERFSAEFPKEGPSILRIQQVVRGDSAAYFCASSLTAGETQYFGPGTRLLVL.

This chain uses TRBV18 with TRBJ1-1; D perhaps matches TRBD1 (5 bases). Germline CDR1 is KGHSH and CDR2 is LQKENI. Trimming pared 3 bases from V and 6 bases from J, leaving 8 bases between. This CDR3 region has 12 residues. The CDR3 DNA reads as TGTGCCAGCTCACCCCTAGGGGCTGAAGCTTTCTTT. Its protein product is CASSPLGAEAFF.

The V call is TRBV13, the J call TRBJ2-5; 9 bases agree with TRBD2. J was trimmed by 3 bases and V by 5 bases; bases with no gene match: 16. This CDR3 is built from 18 residues. Germline lookup yields CDR1 PRHDT and CDR2 FYEKMQ (reference sequence). DNA for the CDR3: TGTGCCAGCAGCGGGAGTGGCGGGGGGGTCAATGGGGAAGAGACCCAGTACTTC. This codes for CASSGSGGGVNGEETQYF.

The chain combines TRBV6-6 with TRBJ1-2; 8 positions agree with TRBD1. After removal of 3 bases from V and 8 bases from J, the junction contained 11 bases not matched to a gene. Germline V gene lookup returns CDR1 MNHNY and CDR2 SVGAGI (reference sequence). The CDR3 is 15 amino acids. DNA of the CDR3: TGTGCCAGCAGTTATAGGACGACAGGGGAACTCGGCTACACCTTC. Its protein is CASSYRTTGELGYTF.